Each of the 9 T cell receptor beta chains below was sequenced from the same sample in a study of blood T cell repertoires in COVID-19. Profiled with immunoSEQ multiplex PCR; TCRdb holds only in-frame clones, not every one. Of 110,000 or so clones listed, 82% are singletons. The sample comprised peripheral blood. These TCRs come from a human donor in a cohort sampled during active COVID-19.

The chain employs TRBV10-3 and TRBJ2-3; TRBD2 aligns across 11 bases. With 4 bases clipped from V and 4 bases from J, the junction kept 4 bases outside the gene matches. Germline V gene lookup returns CDR1 ENHRY and CDR2 SYGVKD. The CDR3 is made up of 15 amino acids. The CDR3 is CAISGGSGGADTQYF. The CDR3 coding sequence is TGTGCCATCAGTGGGGGTAGCGGGGGGGCAGATACGCAGTATTTT.

The chain is built from TRBV6-5 and TRBJ1-1, with TRBD1 identical over 7 bases. The V and J ends lost 8 bases and 1 base, in that order; junction bases with no gene match: 4. Germline CDR1 and CDR2: MNHEY and SVGAGI. The CDR3 extends over 13 amino acids. CDR3 sequence reads: CASYRTGNTEAFF. In DNA, the CDR3 is TGTGCCAGCTACCGGACAGGGAACACTGAAGCTTTCTTT.

The chain's CDR3 is CASTRDRGNTGELFF. The CDR3, as DNA: TGTGCCAGCACCCGGGACAGGGGAAACACCGGGGAGCTGTTTTTT. The chain combines TRBV11-3 with TRBJ2-2; TRBD1 matches 10 bases. Germline CDR1 reads SGHNT; CDR2 reads YENEEA. The CDR3 consists of 15 residues. The J segment lost 2 bases and the V segment lost 7 bases, leaving 4 bases of the junction unmatched.

The rearrangement uses TRBV11-2 and TRBJ2-1; tentative D call: TRBD1 (5 bases). CDR3 size: 14 residues. Germline V gene sequence: CDR1 SGHAT, CDR2 FQNNGV. Trimming took off 5 bases at V and 10 bases at J, with 18 bases between the two ends. This CDR3 is CASSSLSRGWEQFF. The CDR3 bases are TGTGCCAGCAGCAGCTTAAGTAGGGGCTGGGAGCAGTTCTTC.

This rearrangement joins TRBV6-5 to TRBJ2-5, with D unclear. The V end lost 5 bases, the J end lost 2 bases, and 15 bases lay between the germline ends. The germline V gene has CDR1 MNHEY and CDR2 SVGAGI. The CDR3 is made up of 15 amino acids. The DNA of the CDR3 is TGTGCCAGCAGTCGACCTGGGTCGGGTCAAGAGACCCAGTACTTC. This gives the protein CASSRPGSGQETQYF.

This clone was picked up one time. V usage is TRBV7-2 and J usage is TRBJ1-2, with unresolved D. The germline V gene has CDR1 SGHTA and CDR2 FQGNSA. The ends were cut back, 5 bases at V and 7 bases at J, with 32 bases in the middle. CDR3 length: 19 residues. The CDR3 coding sequence is TGTGCCAGCAGCCGGAGGAGCGCGGGGAGACGGGCTGAGCTATCTGGCTACACCTTC. Amino acid sequence: CASSRRSAGRRAELSGYTF. Full variable domain (outside the CDR3, taken from reference TRBV7-2 and TRBJ1-2): GAGVSQSPSNKVTEKGKDVELRCDPISGHTALYWYRQSLGQGLEFLIYFQGNSAPDKSGLPSDRFSAERTGGSVSTLTIQRTQQEDSAVYLCASSRRSAGRRAELSGYTFGSGTRLTVV.

The table lists this clone with a few counts. The chain has TRBV9 and TRBJ1-4; 9 bases align to TRBD1. This CDR3 has 18 amino acids. CDR1 and CDR2 from the germline V gene are SGDLS and YYNGEE. Trimming removed 4 bases from V and 3 bases from J; junction bases left unmatched: 13. This CDR3 is CASSSGQGSSFANEKLFF. The CDR3 DNA reads TGTGCCAGCAGCTCCGGACAGGGGTCATCATTTGCTAATGAAAAACTGTTTTTT.

This clone came up many times. V and J are TRBV3-1 (or the pseudogene TRBV3-2) and TRBJ2-1, with a weak D call TRBD1 (6 bases). V shed 0 bases and J shed 3 bases, with 12 bases lying between them. Germline V gene lookup returns CDR1 LGHDT and CDR2 YNNKEL (reference sequence). The CDR3 extends over 16 amino acids. CDR3 DNA: TGTGCCAGCAGCCAAGAACAGGGACGGAACTACAATGAGCAGTTCTTC. It translates to CASSQEQGRNYNEQFF.

The CDR3 nucleotides read TGTGCCAGCAGTTACGGGACAGGGAGTGAAAAACTGTTTTTT. It encodes CASSYGTGSEKLFF. The V gene is TRBV6-5, the J gene TRBJ1-4; 9 bases agree with TRBD1. This CDR3 has 14 amino acids. Germline V CDR1 and CDR2: MNHEY, SVGAGI. V dropped 2 bases and J dropped 7; count of bases not matched to a gene: 2.